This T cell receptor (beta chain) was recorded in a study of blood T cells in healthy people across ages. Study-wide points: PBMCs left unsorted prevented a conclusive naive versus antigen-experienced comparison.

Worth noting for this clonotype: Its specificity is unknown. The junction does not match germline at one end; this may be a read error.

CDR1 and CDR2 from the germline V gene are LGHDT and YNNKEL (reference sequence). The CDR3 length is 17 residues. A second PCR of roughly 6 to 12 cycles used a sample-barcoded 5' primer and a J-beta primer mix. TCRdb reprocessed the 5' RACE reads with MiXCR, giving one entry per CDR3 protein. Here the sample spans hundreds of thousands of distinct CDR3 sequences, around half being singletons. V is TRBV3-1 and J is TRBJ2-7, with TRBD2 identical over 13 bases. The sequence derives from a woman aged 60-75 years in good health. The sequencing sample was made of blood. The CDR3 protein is CASSPRTSGRGSYEQYF. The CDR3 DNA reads TGTGCTAGCAGCCCCCGGACTAGCGGGAGAGGGTCCTACGAGCAGTACTTC.